Given below is one T cell receptor beta chain in context. Its target is not known. Sequenced by immunoSEQ multiplex PCR; TCRdb stores in-frame clones only, minus some. In the table there are over 70,000 clones, about 94% of which are singletons. This sample was taken from a study of graft-versus-host responses after intestinal transplantation. Study-level background: Tacrolimus and steroids were given for three to four years to all recipients after anti-thymocyte globulin induction.

General study results and limits: In recipient marrow, GvH clones were found, and some appeared first in ileum or blood. Allografts of one patient group, those with graft-donor T cell macrochimerism, had high graft-versus-host to host-versus-graft clonal ratios.

V shed 1 base and J 3 bases; nucleotides not matched to a gene: 4. This CDR3 region has 15 residues. Per the germline V gene, CDR1 is MNHNS and CDR2 is SASEGT. The TCR was taken from a human donor who received an intestinal transplant. The rearrangement joins TRBV6-1 to TRBJ2-3; TRBD2 aligns across 7 bases. The starting material was unstimulated CD8+ T cells sorted from spleen or lymph node cells, obtained before intestinal transplant. The CDR3 loop reads CASSEGDYITDTQYF. DNA for the CDR3: TGTGCCAGCAGTGAAGGGGACTACATTACAGATACGCAGTATTTT.